The present T cell receptor (beta chain) was sequenced within a study of naive and memory T cell subsets. Broader study findings: Over 85% of naive TCR sequences appeared only once after error correction, unlike memory subsets. From naive to CM, EM and EMRA, diversity decreased and Gini increased.

Comments on this clonotype: Its specificity is not known.

In germline, CDR1 is SGHRS, CDR2 YFSETQ. Between the trimmed V and J ends, which lost 1 base and 2 bases, there was a span of 9 bases. This CDR3 has 15 residues. From the second PCR step, alpha and beta chains were amplified apart. The beta constant-region primer was an equimolar mix of two oligonucleotides covering TRBC1 and TRBC2. TCRdb analysed the UMI-ligation and nested PCR reads with MiXCR anew, one entry per CDR3 protein. The table includes approximately 140,000 distinct CDR3 sequences, more than 15% detected once. The rearrangement links TRBV5-1 to TRBJ2-2; D gene unclear. The sample comprised naive CD4+ T cells from blood. The clonotype was recovered from a human donor in good health. The CDR3 DNA reads as TGCGCCAGCAGCTTGAACACAGCAAACACCGGGGAGCTGTTTTTT. Protein product: CASSLNTANTGELFF.